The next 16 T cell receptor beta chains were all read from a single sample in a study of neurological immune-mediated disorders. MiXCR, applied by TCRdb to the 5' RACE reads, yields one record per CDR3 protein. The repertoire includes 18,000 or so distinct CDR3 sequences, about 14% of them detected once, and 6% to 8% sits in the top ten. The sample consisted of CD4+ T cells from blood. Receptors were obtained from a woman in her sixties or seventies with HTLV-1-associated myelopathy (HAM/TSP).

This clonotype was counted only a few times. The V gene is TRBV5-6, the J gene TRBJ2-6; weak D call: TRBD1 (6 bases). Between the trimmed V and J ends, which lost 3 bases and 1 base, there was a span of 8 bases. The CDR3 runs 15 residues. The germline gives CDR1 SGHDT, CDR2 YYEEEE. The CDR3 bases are TGTGCCAGCAGCTCACAGGGATCTGGGGCCAACGTCCTGACTTTC. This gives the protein CASSSQGSGANVLTF.

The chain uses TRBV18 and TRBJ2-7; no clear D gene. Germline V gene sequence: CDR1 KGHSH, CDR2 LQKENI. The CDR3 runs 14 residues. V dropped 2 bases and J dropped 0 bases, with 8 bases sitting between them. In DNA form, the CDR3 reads TGTGCCAGCTCACCAGGGTCCACCTCCTACGAGCAGTACTTC. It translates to CASSPGSTSYEQYF.

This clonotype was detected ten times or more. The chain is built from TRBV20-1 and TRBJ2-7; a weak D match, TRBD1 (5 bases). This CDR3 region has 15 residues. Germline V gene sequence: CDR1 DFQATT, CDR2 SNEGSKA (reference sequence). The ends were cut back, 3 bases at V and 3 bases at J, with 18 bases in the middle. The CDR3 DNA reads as TGCAGTGCTAGGGATCTTGCAGGGTCGAGCTACGAGCAGTACTTC. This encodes CSARDLAGSSYEQYF.

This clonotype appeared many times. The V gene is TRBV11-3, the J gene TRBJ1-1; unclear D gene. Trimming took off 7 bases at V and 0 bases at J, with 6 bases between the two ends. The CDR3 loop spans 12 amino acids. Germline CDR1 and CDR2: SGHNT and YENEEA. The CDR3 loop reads CASKGMNTEAFF. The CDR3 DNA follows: TGTGCCAGCAAGGGAATGAACACTGAAGCTTTCTTT.

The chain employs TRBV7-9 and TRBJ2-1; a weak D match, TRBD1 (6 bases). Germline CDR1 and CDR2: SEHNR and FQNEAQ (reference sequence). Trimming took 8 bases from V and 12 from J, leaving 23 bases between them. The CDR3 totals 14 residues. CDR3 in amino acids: CASGRTVGHIGQFF. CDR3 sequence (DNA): TGTGCCAGCGGAAGGACAGTTGGCCACATTGGGCAGTTCTTC.

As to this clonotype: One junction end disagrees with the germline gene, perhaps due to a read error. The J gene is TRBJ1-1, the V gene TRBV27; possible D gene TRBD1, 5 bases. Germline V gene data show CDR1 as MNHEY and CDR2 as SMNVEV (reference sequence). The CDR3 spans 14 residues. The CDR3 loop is CPSSLSRVGAEAFF. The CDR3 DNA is TGTCCCAGTAGTTTATCAAGGGTAGGGGCTGAAGCTTTCTTT.

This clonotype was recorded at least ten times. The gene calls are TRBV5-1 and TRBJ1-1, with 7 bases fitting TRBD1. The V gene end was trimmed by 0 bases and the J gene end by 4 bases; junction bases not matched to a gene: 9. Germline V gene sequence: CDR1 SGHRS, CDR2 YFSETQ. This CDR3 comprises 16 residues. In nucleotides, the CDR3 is TGCGCCAGCAGCTTGGCGCCGGCAGGGGGGGGCACTGAAGCTTTCTTT. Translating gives CASSLAPAGGGTEAFF.

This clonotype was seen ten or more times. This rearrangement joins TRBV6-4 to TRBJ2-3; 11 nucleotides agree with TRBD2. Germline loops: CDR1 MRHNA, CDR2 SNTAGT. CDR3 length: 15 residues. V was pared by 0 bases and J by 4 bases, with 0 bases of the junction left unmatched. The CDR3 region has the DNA TGTGCCAGCAGTGACTCTAGCGGGGGGGCAGATACGCAGTATTTT. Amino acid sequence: CASSDSSGGADTQYF.

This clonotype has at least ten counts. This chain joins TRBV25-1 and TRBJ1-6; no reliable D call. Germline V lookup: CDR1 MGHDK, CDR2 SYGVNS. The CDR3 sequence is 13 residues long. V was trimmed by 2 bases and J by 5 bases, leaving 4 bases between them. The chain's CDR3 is CASSEQDNSPLHF. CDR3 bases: TGTGCCAGCAGTGAACAGGATAATTCACCCCTCCACTTT.

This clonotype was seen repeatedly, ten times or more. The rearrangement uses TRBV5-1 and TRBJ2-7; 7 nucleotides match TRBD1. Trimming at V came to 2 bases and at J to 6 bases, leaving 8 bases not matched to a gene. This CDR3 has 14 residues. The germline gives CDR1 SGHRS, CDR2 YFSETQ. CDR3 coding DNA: TGCGCCAGCAGCTTAACGGACAGGTTCTCCGAGCAGTACTTC. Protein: CASSLTDRFSEQYF.

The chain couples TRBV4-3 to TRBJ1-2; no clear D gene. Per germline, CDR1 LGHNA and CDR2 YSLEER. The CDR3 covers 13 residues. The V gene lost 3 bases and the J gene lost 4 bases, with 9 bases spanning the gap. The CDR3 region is CASSQYGSYGYTF. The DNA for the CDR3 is TGCGCCAGCAGCCAGTACGGGAGCTATGGCTACACCTTC.

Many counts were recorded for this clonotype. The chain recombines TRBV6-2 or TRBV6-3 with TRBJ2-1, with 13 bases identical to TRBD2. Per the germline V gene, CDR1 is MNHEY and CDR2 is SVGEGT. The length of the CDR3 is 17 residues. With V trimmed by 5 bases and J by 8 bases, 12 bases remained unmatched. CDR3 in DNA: TGTGCCAGCAGTCAAACTAGCGGGGGGGCCATAATCGATGAGCAGTTCTTC. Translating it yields CASSQTSGGAIIDEQFF.

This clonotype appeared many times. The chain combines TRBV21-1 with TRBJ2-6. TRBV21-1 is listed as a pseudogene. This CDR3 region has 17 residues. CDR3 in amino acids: CASKLRKGSSGANVLTF. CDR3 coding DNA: TGTGCCAGCAAACTAAGAAAAGGGAGCTCTGGGGCCAACGTCCTGACTTTC.

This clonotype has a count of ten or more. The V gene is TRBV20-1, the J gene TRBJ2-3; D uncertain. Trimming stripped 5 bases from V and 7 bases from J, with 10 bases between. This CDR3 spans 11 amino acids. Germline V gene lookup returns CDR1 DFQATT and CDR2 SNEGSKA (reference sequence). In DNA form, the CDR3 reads TGCAGTGCTGCTCTAAGGAATACGCAGTATTTT. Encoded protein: CSAALRNTQYF.

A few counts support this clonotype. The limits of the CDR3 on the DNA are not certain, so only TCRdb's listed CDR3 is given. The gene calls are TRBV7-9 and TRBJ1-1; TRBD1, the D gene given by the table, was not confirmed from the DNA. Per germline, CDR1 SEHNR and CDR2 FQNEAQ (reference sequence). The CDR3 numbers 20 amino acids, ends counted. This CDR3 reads CASSFYICSARGGGRVEAFF.

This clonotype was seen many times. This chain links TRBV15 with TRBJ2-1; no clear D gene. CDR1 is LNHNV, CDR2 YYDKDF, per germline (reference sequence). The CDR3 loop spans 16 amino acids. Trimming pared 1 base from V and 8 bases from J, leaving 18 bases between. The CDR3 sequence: CATSRAPESYLDEQFF. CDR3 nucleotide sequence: TGTGCCACCAGCAGAGCCCCAGAATCTTATTTAGATGAGCAGTTCTTC.